This TCR beta chain was sequenced for a study of cytomegalovirus exposure and HLA in healthy donors. CDR3 length: 14 residues. Unmatched junction bases numbered 8, after V lost 8 bases and J lost 2 bases. Germline-derived CDR1 and CDR2 are KGHSH and LQKENI. The study, taken as a whole, reports: According to reports, the classifier identified cytomegalovirus status with high specificity and sensitivity. Cytomegalovirus-associated status was assigned to about 170 TCR beta chains.

This table comes from immunoSEQ multiplex PCR, and its TCRdb copy is limited to in-frame clones, with some not included. The sample carries 170,000 or so clones, around 82% recorded once. The validation cohort, a group of 90 to 150 subjects, included the donors and was separate from the roughly 670-subject first cohort. In the case of this clone: What it binds is unknown.

Sample: PBMCs. The TCR sequence derives from a woman between 18 and 29 years old in good health and CMV-seropositive. This chain uses TRBV18 with TRBJ1-2, with TRBD1 matching 7 bases. Written as DNA, the CDR3 is TGTGCCAGCACTACTTCACAGGGGAACTATGGCTACACCTTC. Translation gives CASTTSQGNYGYTF.